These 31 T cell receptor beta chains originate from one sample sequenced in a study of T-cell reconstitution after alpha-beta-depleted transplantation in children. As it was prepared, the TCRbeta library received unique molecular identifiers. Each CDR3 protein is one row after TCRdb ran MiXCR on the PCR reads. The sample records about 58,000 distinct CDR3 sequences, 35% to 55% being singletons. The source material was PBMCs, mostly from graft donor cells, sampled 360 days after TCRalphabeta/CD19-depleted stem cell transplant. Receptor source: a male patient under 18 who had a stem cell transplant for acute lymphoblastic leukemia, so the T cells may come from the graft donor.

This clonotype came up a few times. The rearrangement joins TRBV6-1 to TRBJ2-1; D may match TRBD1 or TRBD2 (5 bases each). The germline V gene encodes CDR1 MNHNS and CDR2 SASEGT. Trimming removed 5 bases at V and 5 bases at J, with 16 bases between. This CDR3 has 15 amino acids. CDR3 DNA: TGTGCCAGCAGTAGGGACCTCGAGGATAACAATGAGCAGTTCTTC. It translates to CASSRDLEDNNEQFF.

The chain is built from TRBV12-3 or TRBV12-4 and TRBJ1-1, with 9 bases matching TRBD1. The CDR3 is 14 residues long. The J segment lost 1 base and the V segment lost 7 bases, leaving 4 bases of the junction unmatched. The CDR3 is CASKRQGGNTEAFF. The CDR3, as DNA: TGTGCCAGCAAAAGACAGGGGGGGAACACTGAAGCTTTCTTT.

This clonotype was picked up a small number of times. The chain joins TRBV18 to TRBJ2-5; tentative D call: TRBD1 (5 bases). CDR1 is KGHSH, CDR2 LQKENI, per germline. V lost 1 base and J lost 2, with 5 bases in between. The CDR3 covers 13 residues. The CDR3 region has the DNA TGTGCCAGCTCACCACAGGGGCAAGAGACCCAGTACTTC. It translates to CASSPQGQETQYF.

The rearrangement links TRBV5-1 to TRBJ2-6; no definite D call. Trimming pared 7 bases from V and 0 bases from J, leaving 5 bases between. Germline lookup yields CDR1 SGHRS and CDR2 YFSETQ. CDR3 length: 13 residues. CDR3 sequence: CASGISGANVLTF. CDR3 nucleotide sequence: TGCGCCAGCGGGATCTCTGGGGCCAACGTCCTGACTTTC. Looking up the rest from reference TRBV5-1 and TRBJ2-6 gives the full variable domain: KAGVTQTPRYLIKTRGQQVTLSCSPISGHRSVSWYQQTPGQGLQFLFEYFSETQRNKGNFPGRFSGRQFSNSRSEMNVSTLELGDSALYLCASGISGANVLTFGAGSRLTVL.

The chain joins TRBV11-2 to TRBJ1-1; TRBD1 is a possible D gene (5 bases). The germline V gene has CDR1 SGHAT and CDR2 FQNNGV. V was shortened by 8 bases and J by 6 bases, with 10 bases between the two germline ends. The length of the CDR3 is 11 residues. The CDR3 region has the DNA TGTGCCAGCCGGGGGGTGGCTGAAGCTTTCTTT. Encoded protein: CASRGVAEAFF.

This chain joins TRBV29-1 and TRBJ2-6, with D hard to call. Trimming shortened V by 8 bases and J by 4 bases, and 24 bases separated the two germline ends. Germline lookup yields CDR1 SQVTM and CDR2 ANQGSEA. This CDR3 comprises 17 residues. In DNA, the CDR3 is TGCAGCCCAGTGACACACTGTACGATCTCGGGGGCCAACGTCCTGACTTTC. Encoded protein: CSPVTHCTISGANVLTF.

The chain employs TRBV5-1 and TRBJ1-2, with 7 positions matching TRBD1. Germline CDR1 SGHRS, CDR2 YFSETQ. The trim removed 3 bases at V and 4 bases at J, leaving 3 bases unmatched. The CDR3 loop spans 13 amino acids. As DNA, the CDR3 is TGCGCCAGCAGCTATGGGACAGTCTATGGCTACACCTTC. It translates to CASSYGTVYGYTF.

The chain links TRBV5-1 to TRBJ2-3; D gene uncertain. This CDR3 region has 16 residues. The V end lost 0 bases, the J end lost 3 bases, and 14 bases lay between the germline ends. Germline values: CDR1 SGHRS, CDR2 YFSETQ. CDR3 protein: CASSLARAASTDTQYF. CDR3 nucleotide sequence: TGCGCCAGCAGCTTGGCCAGAGCAGCGTCGACAGATACGCAGTATTTT.

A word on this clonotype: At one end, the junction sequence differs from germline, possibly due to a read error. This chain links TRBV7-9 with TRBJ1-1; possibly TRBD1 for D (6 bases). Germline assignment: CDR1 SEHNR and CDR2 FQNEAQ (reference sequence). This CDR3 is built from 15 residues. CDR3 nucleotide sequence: TGTGCCAGCAGCTTGGGCAGGGGACCGAACACTGAAGCTCTCTTT. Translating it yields CASSLGRGPNTEALF.

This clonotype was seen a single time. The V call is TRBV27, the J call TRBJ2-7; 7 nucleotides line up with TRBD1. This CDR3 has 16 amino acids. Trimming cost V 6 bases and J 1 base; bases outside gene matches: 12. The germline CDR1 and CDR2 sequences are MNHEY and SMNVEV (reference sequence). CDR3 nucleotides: TGTGCCAGCAGCCCAGACAGGGCCCCTCTATCCTACGAGCAGTACTTC. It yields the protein CASSPDRAPLSYEQYF.

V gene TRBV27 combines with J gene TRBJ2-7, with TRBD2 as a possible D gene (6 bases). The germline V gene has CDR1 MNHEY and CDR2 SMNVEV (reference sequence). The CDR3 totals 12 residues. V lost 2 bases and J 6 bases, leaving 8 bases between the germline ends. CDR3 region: CASSLPGVEQYF. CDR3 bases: TGTGCCAGCAGTTTACCGGGAGTCGAGCAGTACTTC.

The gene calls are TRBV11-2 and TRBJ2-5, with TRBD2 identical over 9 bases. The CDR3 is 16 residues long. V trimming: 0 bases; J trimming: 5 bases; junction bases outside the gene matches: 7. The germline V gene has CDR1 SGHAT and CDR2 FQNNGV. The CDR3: CASSLEDGAGGETQYF. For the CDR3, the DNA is TGTGCCAGCAGCTTAGAAGATGGAGCGGGGGGTGAGACCCAGTACTTC.

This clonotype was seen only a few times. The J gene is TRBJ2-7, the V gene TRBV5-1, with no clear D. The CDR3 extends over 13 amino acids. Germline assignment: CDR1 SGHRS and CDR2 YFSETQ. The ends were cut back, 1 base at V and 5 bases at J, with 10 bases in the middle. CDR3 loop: CASSLTPVDEQYF. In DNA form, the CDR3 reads TGCGCCAGCAGCTTGACCCCAGTCGACGAGCAGTACTTC.

This chain's CDR3 is CASSLHPGLDTEAFF. Here the CDR3 DNA reads TGTGCCAGCAGCCTTCACCCAGGGTTAGACACTGAAGCTTTCTTT. The chain combines TRBV7-2 with TRBJ1-1, with D tentatively TRBD1 (5 bases). Trimming cost V 5 bases and J 3 bases, with 16 bases left between them. Germline-derived CDR1 and CDR2 are SGHTA and FQGNSA. The CDR3 sequence is 15 residues long.

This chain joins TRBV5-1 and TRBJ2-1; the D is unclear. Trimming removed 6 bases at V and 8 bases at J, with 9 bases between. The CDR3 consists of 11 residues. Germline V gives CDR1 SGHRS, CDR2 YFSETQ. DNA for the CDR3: TGCGCCAGCACCCGCTTCGATGAGCAGTTCTTC. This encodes CASTRFDEQFF.

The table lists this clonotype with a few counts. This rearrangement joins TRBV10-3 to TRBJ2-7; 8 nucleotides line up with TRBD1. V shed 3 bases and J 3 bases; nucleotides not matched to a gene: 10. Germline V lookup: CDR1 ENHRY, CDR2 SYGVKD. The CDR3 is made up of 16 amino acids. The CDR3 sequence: CAISEGRTGTGYEQYF. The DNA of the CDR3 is TGTGCCATCAGTGAAGGGCGGACAGGGACAGGCTACGAGCAGTACTTC.

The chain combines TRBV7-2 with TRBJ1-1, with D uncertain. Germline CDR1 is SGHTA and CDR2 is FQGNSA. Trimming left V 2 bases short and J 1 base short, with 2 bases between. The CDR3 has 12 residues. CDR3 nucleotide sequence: TGTGCCAGCAGCTTATGGAACACTGAAGCTTTCTTT. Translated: CASSLWNTEAFF.

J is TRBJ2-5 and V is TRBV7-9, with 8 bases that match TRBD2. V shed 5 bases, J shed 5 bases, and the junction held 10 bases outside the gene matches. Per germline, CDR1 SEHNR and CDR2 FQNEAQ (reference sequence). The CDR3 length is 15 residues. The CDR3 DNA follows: TGTGCCAGCAGCCTCGCAACTAGCGGAGGGGAGACCCAGTACTTC. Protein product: CASSLATSGGETQYF.

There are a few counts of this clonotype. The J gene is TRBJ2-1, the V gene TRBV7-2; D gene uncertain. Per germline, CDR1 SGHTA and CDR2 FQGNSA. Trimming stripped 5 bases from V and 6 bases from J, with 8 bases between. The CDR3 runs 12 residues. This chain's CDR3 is CASSPLVNEQFF. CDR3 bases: TGTGCCAGCAGCCCCCTCGTCAATGAGCAGTTCTTC. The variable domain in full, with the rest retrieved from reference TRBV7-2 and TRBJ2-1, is GAGVSQSPSNKVTEKGKDVELRCDPISGHTALYWYRQSLGQGLEFLIYFQGNSAPDKSGLPSDRFSAERTGGSVSTLTIQRTQQEDSAVYLCASSPLVNEQFFGPGTRLTVL.

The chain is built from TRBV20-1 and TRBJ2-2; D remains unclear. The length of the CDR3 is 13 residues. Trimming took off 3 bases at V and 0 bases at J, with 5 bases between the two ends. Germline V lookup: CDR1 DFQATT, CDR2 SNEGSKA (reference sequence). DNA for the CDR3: TGCAGTGCTAGGACCTCGAACACCGGGGAGCTGTTTTTT. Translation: CSARTSNTGELFF.

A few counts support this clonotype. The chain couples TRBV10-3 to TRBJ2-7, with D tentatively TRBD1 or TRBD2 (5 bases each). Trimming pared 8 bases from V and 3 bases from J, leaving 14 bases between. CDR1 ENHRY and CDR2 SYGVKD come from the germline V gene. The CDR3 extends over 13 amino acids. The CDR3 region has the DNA TGTGCCATCCGCGAGGGGAAGGTCTACGAGCAGTACTTC. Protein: CAIREGKVYEQYF.

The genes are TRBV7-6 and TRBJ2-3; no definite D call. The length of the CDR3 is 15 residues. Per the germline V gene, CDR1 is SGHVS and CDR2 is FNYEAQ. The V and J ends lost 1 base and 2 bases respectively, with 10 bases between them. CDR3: CASSLGQGPTDTQYF. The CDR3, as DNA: TGTGCCAGCAGCTTAGGACAAGGTCCCACAGATACGCAGTATTTT.

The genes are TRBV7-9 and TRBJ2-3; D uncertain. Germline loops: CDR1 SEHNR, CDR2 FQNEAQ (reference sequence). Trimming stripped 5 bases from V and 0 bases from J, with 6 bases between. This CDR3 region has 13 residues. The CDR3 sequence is CASSHGSTDTQYF. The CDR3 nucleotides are TGTGCCAGCAGCCACGGAAGCACAGATACGCAGTATTTT.

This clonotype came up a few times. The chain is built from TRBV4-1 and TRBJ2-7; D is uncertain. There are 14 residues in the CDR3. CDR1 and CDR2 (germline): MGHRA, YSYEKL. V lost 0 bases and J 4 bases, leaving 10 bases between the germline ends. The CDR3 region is CASSQDSISYEQYF. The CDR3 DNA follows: TGCGCCAGCAGCCAAGATTCGATCTCTTACGAGCAGTACTTC.

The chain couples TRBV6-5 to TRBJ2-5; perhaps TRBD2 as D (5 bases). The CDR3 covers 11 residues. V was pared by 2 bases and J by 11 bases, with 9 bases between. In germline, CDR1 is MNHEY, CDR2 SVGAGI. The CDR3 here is CASSYAGRQYF. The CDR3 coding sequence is TGTGCCAGCAGTTACGCGGGTCGTCAGTACTTC.

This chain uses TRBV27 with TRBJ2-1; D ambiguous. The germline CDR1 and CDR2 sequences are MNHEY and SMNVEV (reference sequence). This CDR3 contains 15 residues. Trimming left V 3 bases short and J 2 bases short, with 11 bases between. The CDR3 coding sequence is TGTGCCAGCAGTTTGGGTTGGCTCGCCTACAATGAGCAGTTCTTC. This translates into CASSLGWLAYNEQFF.

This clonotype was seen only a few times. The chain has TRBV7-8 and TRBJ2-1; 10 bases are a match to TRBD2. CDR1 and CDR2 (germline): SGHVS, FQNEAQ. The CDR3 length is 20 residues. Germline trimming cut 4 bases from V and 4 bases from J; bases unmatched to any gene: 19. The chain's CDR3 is CASSYFGGNPGLAPYNEQFF. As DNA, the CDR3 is TGTGCCAGCAGCTATTTCGGGGGAAATCCGGGACTAGCGCCATACAATGAGCAGTTCTTC. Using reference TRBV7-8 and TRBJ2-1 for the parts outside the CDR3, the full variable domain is GAGVSQSPRYKVAKRGQDVALRCDPISGHVSLFWYQQALGQGPEFLTYFQNEAQLDKSGLPSDRFFAERPEGSVSTLKIQRTQQEDSAVYLCASSYFGGNPGLAPYNEQFFGPGTRLTVL.

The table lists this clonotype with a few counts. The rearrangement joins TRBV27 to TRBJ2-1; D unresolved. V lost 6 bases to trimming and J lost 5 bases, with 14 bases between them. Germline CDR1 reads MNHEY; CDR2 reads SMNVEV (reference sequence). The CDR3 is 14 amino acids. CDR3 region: CASRTGWPDNEQFF. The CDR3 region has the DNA TGTGCCAGCAGGACGGGCTGGCCAGACAATGAGCAGTTCTTC.

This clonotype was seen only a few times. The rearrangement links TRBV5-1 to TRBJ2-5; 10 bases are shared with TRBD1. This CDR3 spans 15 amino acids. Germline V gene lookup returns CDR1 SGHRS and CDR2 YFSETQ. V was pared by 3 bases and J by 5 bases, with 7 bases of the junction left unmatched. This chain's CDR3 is CASSSRQGAAETQYF. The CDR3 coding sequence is TGCGCCAGCAGCTCTCGACAGGGGGCGGCGGAGACCCAGTACTTC.

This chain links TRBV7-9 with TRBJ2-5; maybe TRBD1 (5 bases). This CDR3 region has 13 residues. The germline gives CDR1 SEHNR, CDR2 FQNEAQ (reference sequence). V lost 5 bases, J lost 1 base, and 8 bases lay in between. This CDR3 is CASSPTVQETQYF. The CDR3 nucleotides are TGTGCCAGCAGCCCGACAGTCCAAGAGACCCAGTACTTC.

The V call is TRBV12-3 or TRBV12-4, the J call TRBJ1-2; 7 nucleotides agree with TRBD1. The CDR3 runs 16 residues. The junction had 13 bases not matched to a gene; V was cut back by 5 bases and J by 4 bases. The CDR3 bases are TGTGCCAGCAGTACACAACGACAGGGAAAGCCCTATGGCTACACCTTC. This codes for CASSTQRQGKPYGYTF.